This T cell receptor beta chain was identified in a study of early T cells in non-severe SARS-CoV-2 infection. Turning to the study itself: Sequencing was performed on bulk RNA from unsorted whole blood, leaving chains unpaired. Study-level points and caveats: The matching step, a VDJdb search, favored anti-spike CD8 responses and missed private and CD4 specificities.

CDR3 size: 15 residues. The germline V gene has CDR1 MNHEY and CDR2 SVGAGI. V was pared by 2 bases and J by 1 base, with 3 bases of the junction left unmatched. MiXCR, applied by TCRdb to the 5' RACE reads, yields one record per CDR3 protein. The table records roughly 88,000 distinct CDR3 sequences, around 15% of them present only once. A remark on this clonotype: Its specificity is not known.

The source of this sequence is an adult who was a healthcare worker with PCR-confirmed SARS-CoV-2 infection or an uninfected control (not recorded which). Sequencing was done on a sample of whole blood. The chain combines TRBV6-5 with TRBJ2-3; 7 nucleotides align to TRBD1. This CDR3 is CASSYGQGGTDTQYF. CDR3 nucleotides: TGTGCCAGCAGTTACGGGCAGGGGGGCACAGATACGCAGTATTTT.